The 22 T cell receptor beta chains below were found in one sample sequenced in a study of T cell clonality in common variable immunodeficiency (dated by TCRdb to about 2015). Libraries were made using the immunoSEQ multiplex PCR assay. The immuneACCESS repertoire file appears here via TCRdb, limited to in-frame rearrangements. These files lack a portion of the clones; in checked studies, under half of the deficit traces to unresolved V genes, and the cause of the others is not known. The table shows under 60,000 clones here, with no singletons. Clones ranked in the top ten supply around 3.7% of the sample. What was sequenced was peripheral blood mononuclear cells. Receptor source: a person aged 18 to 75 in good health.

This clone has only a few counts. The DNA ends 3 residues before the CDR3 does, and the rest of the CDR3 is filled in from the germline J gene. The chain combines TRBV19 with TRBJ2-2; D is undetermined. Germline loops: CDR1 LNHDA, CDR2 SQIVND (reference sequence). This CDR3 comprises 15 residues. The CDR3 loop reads CASSGPLRSNEKLFF. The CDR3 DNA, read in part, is TGTGCCAGTAGTGGGCCACTGAGATCCAATGAAAAG.

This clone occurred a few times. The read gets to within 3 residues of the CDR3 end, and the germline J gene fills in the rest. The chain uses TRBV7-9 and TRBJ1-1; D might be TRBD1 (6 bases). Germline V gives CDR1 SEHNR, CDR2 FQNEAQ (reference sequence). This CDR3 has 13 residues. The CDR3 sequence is CASSFRDTMWAFF. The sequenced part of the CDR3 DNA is TGTGCCAGCAGTTTTCGGGACACGATGTGG.

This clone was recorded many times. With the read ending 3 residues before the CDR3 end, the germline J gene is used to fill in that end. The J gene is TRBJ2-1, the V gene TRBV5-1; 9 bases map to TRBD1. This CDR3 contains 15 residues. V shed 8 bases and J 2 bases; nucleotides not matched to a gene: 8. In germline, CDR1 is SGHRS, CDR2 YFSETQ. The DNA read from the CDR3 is TGCGCCAGTAGGGACAGGGCGGGGGCCTACAATGAG. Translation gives CASRDRAGAYNE. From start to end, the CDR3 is CASRDRAGAYNEQFF. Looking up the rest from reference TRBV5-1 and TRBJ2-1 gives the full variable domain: KAGVTQTPRYLIKTRGQQVTLSCSPISGHRSVSWYQQTPGQGLQFLFEYFSETQRNKGNFPGRFSGRQFSNSRSEMNVSTLELGDSALYLCASRDRAGAYNEQFFGPGTRLTVL.

CDR3 sequence: CASSLASTGKWTEAFF. The CDR3 DNA, read in part, is TGTGCCAGCAGCTTAGCCTCGACAGGGAAGTGGACTGAA. This chain uses TRBV7-2 with TRBJ1-1, with 7 bases fitting TRBD1. Read coverage stops 3 residues before the CDR3 terminus; the germline J gene supplies the remainder. Trimming took 0 bases from V and 5 from J; bases not matched to a gene: 9. Germline-derived CDR1 and CDR2 are SGHTA and FQGNSA. The CDR3 is made up of 16 amino acids.

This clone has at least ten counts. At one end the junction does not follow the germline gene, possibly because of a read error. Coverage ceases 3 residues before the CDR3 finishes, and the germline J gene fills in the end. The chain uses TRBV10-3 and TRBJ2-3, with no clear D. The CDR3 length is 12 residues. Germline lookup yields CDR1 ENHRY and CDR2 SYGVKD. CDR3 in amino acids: CAISESPETQYF. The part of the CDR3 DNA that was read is TGTGCCATCAGTGAGTCCCCAGAGACG.

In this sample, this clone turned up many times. The CDR3 loop is CSASGLAGSSYEQYF. Partial CDR3 DNA: TGCAGTGCTAGCGGGCTAGCGGGTTCCTCCTACGAG. The rearrangement uses TRBV20-1 and TRBJ2-7; the match to TRBD2 covers 8 bases. Read coverage stops 3 residues before the CDR3 terminus; the germline J gene supplies the remainder. Unmatched junction bases numbered 7, after V lost 3 bases and J lost 0 bases. CDR3 length: 15 residues. CDR1 is DFQATT and CDR2 is SNEGSKA in the germline V gene (reference sequence).

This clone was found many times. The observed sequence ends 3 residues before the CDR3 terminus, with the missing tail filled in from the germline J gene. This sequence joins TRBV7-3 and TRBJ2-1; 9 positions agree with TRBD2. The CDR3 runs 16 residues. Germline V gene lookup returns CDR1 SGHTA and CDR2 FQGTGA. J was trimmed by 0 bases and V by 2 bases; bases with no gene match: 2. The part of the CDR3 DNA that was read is TGTGCCAGCAGCTTAGTACTAGCGGGCTCCTACAATGAG. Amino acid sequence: CASSLVLAGSYNE. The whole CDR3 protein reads CASSLVLAGSYNEQFF.

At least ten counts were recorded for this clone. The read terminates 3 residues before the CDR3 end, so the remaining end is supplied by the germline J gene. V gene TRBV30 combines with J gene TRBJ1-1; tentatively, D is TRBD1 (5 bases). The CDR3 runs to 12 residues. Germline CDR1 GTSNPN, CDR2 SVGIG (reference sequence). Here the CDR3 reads CAWSVEGRGAFF. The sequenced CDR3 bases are TGTGCCTGGAGTGTGGAGGGAAGGGGA.

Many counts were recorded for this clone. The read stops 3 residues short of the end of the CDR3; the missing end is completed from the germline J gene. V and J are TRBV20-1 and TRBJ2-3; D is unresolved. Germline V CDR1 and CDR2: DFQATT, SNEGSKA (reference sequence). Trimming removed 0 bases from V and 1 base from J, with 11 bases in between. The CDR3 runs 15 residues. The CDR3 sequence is CSARDWAVGTDTQYF. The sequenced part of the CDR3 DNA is TGCAGTGCTAGAGATTGGGCCGTGGGCACAGATACG.

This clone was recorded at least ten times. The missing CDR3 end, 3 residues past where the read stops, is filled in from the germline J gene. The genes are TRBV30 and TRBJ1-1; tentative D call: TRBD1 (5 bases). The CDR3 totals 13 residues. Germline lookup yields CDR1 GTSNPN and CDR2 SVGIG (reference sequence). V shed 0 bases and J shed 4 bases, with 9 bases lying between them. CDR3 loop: CAWSVGGATEAFF. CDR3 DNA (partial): TGTGCCTGGAGTGTAGGAGGGGCCACTGAA.

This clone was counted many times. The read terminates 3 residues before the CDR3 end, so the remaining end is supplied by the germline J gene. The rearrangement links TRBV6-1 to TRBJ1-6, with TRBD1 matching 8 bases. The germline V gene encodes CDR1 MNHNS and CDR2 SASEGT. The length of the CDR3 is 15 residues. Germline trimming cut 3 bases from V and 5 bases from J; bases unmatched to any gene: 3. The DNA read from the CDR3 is TGTGCCAGCAGTGAGGGACAGGCCGATAATTCACCC. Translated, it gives CASSEGQADNSP. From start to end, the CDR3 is CASSEGQADNSPLHF.

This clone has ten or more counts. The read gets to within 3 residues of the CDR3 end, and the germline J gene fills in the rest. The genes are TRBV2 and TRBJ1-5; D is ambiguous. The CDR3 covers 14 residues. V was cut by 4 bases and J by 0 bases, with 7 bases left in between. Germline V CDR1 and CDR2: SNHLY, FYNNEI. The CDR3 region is CASSGQGSNQPQHF. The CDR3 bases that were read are TGTGCCAGCAGTGGACAAGGTAGCAATCAGCCC. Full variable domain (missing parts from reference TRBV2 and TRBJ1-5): EPEVTQTPSHQVTQMGQEVILRCVPISNHLYFYWYRQILGQKVEFLVSFYNNEISEKSEIFDDQFSVERPDGSNFTLKIRSTKLEDSAMYFCASSGQGSNQPQHFGDGTRLSIL.

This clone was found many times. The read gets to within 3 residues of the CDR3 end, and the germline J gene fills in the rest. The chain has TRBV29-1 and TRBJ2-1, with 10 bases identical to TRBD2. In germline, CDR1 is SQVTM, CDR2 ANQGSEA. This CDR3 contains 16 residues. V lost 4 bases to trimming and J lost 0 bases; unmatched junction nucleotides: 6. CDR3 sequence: CSVVAGGGDSYNEQFF. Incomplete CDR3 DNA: TGCAGCGTTGTAGCGGGAGGAGGGGACTCCTACAATGAG.

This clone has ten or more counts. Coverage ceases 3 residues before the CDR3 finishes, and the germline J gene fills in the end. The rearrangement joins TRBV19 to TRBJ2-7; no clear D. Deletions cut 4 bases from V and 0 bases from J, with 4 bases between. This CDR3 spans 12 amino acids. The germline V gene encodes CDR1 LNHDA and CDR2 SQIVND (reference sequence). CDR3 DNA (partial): TGTGCCAGTAGTACTCCCTCCTACGAG. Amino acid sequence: CASSTPSYE. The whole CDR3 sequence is CASSTPSYEQYF.

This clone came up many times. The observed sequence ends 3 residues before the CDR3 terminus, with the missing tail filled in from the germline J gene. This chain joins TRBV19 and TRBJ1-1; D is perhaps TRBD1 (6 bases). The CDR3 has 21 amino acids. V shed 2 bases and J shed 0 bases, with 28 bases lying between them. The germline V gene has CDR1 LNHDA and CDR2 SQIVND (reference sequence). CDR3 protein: CASSIYRRSWGPAQLNTEAFF. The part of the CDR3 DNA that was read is TGTGCCAGTAGTATATACCGGCGGAGCTGGGGGCCTGCGCAGTTGAACACTGAA.

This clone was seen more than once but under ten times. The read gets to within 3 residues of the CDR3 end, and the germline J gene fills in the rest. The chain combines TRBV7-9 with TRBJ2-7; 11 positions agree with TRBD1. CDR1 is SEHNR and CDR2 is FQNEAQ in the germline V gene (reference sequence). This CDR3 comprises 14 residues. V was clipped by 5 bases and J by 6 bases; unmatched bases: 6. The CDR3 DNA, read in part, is TGTGCCAGCAGCCTCGGACAGGGGGCTGCCGAG. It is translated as CASSLGQGAAE. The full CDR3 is CASSLGQGAAEQYF.

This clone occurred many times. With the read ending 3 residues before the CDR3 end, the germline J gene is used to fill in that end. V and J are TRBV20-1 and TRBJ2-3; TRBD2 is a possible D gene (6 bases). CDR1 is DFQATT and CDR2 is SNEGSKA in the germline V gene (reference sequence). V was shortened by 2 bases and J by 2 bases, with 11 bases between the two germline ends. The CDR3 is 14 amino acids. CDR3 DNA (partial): TGCAGTGCTAGACGGGGGAGCAACACAGATACG. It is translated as CSARRGSNTDT. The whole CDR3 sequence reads CSARRGSNTDTQYF.

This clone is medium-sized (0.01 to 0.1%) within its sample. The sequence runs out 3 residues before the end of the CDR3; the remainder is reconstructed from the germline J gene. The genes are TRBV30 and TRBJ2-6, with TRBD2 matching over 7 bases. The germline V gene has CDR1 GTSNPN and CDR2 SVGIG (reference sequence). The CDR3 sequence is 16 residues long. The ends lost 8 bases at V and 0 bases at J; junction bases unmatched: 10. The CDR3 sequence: CADGGVAPSGANVLTF. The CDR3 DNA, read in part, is TGTGCCGATGGGGGGGTGGCGCCCTCTGGGGCCAACGTC. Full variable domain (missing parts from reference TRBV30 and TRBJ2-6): SQTIHQWPATLVQPVGSPLSLECTVEGTSNPNLYWYRQAAGRGLQLLFYSVGIGQISSEVPQNLSASRPQDRQFILSSKKLLLSDSGFYLCADGGVAPSGANVLTFGAGSRLTVL.

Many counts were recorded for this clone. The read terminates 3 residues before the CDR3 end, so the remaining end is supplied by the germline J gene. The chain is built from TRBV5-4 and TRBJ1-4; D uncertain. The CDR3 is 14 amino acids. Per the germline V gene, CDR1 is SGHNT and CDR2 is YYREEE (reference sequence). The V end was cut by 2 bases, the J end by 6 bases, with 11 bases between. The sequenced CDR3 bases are TGTGCCAGCAGCTTTCTTGCCGGTGATGAAAAA. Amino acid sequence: CASSFLAGDEK. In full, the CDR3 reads CASSFLAGDEKLFF.

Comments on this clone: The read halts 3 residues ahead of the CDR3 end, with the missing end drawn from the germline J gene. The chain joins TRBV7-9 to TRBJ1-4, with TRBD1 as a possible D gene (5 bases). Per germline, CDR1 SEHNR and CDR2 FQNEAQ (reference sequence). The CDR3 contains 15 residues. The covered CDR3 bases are TGTGCCAGCAGCTTAGCACAGGCTGGGGCCAACGTA. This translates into CASSLAQAGANV. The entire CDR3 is CASSLAQAGANVLFF.

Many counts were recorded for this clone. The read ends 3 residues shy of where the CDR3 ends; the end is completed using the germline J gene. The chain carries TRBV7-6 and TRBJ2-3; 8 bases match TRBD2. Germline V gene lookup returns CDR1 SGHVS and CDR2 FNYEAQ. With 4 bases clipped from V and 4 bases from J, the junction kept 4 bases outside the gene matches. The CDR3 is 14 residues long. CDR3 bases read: TGTGCCAGCAGCTCCAGGACTAGCTCAGATACG. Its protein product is CASSSRTSSDT. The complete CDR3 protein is CASSSRTSSDTQYF.

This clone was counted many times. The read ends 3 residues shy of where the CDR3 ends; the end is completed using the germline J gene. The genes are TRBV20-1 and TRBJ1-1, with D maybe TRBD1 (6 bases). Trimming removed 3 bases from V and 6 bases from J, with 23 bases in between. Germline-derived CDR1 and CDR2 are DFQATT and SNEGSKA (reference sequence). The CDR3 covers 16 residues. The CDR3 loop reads CSAREGRGFGGAEAFF. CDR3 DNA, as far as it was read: TGCAGTGCTAGGGAGGGGAGGGGATTTGGGGGCGCTGAA.